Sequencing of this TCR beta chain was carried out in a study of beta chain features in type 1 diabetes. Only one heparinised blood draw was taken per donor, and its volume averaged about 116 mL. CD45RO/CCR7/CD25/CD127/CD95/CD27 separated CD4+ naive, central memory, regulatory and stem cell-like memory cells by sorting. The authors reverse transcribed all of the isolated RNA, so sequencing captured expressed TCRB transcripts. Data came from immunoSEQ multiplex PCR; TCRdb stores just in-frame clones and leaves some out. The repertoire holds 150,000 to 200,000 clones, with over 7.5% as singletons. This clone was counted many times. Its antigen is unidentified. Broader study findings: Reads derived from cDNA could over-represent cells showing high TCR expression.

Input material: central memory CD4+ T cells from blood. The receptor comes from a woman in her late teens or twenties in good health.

Here the CDR3 reads CASSSQGEAQYF. The CDR3 DNA is TGTGCCAGCAGCAGTCAGGGGGAGGCTCAGTACTTC. The chain has TRBV7-2 and TRBJ2-4; D is perhaps TRBD1 (7 bases). This CDR3 has 12 amino acids. Germline CDR1 is SGHTA and CDR2 is FQGNSA. Trimming stripped 5 bases from V and 12 bases from J, with 14 bases between.